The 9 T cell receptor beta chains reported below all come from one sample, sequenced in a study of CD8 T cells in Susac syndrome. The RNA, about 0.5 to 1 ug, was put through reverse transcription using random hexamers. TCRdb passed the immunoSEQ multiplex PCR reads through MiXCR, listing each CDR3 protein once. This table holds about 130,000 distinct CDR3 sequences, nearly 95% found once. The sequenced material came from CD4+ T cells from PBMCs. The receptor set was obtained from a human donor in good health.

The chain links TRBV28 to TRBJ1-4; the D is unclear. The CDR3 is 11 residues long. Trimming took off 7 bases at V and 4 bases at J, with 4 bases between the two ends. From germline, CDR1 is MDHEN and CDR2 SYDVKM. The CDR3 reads CASMINEKLFF. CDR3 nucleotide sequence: TGTGCCAGCATGATTAATGAAAAACTGTTTTTT.

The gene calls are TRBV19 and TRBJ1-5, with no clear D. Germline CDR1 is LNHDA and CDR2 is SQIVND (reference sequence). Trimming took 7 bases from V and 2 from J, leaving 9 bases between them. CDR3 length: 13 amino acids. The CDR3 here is CASNGLGNQPQHF. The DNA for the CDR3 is TGTGCCAGTAATGGTCTGGGCAATCAGCCCCAGCATTTT.

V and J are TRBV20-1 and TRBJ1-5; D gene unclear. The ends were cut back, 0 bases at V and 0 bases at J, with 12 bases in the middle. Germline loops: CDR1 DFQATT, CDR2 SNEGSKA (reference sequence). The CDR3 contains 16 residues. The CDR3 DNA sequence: TGCAGTGCTAGAGAAGCCGTCGACTATAGCAATCAGCCCCAGCATTTT. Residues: CSAREAVDYSNQPQHF.

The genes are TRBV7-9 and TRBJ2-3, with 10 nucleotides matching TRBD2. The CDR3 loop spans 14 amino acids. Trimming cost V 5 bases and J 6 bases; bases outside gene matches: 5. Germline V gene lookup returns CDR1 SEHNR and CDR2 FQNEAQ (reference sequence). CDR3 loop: CASSPGLAADTQYF. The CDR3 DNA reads TGTGCCAGCAGCCCCGGACTAGCGGCCGATACGCAGTATTTT. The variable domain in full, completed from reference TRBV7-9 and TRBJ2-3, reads DTGVSQNPRHKITKRGQNVTFRCDPISEHNRLYWYRQTLGQGPEFLTYFQNEAQLEKSRLLSDRFSAERPKGSFSTLEIQRTEQGDSAMYLCASSPGLAADTQYFGPGTRLTVL.

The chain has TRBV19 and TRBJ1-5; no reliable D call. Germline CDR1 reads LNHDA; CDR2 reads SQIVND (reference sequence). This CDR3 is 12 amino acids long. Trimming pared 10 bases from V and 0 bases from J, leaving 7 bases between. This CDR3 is CATDNSNQPQHF. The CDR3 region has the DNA TGTGCCACCGACAATAGCAATCAGCCCCAGCATTTT. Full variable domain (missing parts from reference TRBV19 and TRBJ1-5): DGGITQSPKYLFRKEGQNVTLSCEQNLNHDAMYWYRQDPGQGLRLIYYSQIVNDFQKGDIAEGYSVSREKKESFPLTVTSAQKNPTAFYLCATDNSNQPQHFGDGTRLSIL.

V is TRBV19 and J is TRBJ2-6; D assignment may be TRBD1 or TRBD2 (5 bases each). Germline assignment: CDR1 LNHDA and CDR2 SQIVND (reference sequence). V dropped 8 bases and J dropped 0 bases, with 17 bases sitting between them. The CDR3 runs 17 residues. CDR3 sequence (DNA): TGTGCCAGTCGGCGGGTAGGGGCCCTCTCTGGGGCCAACGTCCTGACTTTC. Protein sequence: CASRRVGALSGANVLTF.

CDR3 sequence: CASSSGRLNEQFF. CDR3 in DNA: TGTGCCAGTAGTAGCGGGAGGTTGAATGAGCAGTTCTTC. The V and J genes are TRBV19 and TRBJ2-1; 8 bases map to TRBD2. The V and J ends lost 4 bases and 7 bases, in that order; junction bases with no gene match: 3. Germline V lookup: CDR1 LNHDA, CDR2 SQIVND (reference sequence). CDR3 length: 13 amino acids.

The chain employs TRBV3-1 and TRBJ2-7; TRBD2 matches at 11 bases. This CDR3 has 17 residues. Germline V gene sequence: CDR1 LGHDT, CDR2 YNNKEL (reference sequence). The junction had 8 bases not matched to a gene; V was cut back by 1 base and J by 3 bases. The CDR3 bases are TGTGCCAGCAGCCAAGTCCCCCCCCTAGCGGGAGGCTACGAGCAGTACTTC. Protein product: CASSQVPPLAGGYEQYF.

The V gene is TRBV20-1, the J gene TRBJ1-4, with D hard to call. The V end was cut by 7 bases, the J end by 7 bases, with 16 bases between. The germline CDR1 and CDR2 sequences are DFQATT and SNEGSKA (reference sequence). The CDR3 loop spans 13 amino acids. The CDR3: CSVNPGHLEKLFF. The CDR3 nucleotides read TGCAGTGTCAACCCGGGCCATCTTGAAAAACTGTTTTTT.